This T cell receptor beta chain came from a study of blood T cell repertoires in COVID-19. TCRdb's copy holds only in-frame clones and misses some; the assay was immunoSEQ multiplex PCR. This table holds 150,000 to 200,000 clones, 70% to 85% found once. CDR1 and CDR2 from the germline V gene are MGHDK and SYGVNS. V was shortened by 3 bases and J by 4 bases, with 6 bases between the two germline ends. The CDR3 covers 12 residues. This clonotype was obtained from a woman of 80 years or more with acute or convalescent COVID-19. The chain is built from TRBV25-1 and TRBJ1-1, with D tentatively TRBD1 (5 bases). The source material was peripheral blood. The CDR3 nucleotides are TGTGCCAGCAGTGATCAGGGCACTGAAGCTTTCTTT. Translating gives CASSDQGTEAFF.